These 21 T cell receptor beta chains originate from one sample sequenced in a study of T cell clonality in common variable immunodeficiency. The assay was immunoSEQ multiplex PCR, and TCRdb's table has in-frame clones only and misses some. The sample presents 35,000 to 50,000 clones, none singletons. Specimen: peripheral blood mononuclear cells. The source of these receptors is a person aged 18 to 75 in good health.

The table lists this clone with many counts. The observed sequence ends 3 residues before the CDR3 terminus, with the missing tail filled in from the germline J gene. The gene calls are TRBV15 and TRBJ2-3; the match to TRBD2 covers 11 bases. V shed 3 bases, J shed 1 base, and the junction held 6 bases outside the gene matches. Germline V CDR1 and CDR2: LNHNV, YYDKDF (reference sequence). The CDR3 covers 17 residues. This CDR3 reads CATSRGTSGDGTDTQYF. The covered CDR3 bases are TGTGCCACCAGCAGGGGGACTAGCGGAGATGGCACAGATACG. The full variable domain, in which reference TRBV15 and TRBJ2-3 provide the parts outside the CDR3, is DAMVIQNPRYQVTQFGKPVTLSCSQTLNHNVMYWYQQKSSQAPKLLFHYYDKDFNNEADTPDNFQSRRPNTSFCFLDIRSPGLGDTAMYLCATSRGTSGDGTDTQYFGPGTRLTVL.

This clone has at least ten counts. The sequence runs out 3 residues before the end of the CDR3; the remainder is reconstructed from the germline J gene. The chain is built from TRBV24-1 and TRBJ2-1; maybe TRBD1 (6 bases). The CDR3 spans 15 residues. V gave up 1 base and J gave up 6 bases, with 12 bases separating them. Germline CDR1 KGHDR, CDR2 SFDVKD. The covered CDR3 bases are TGTGCCACCAGTGATTTACAGGGATGGTCCAATGAG. Its translation: CATSDLQGWSNE. The whole CDR3 reads CATSDLQGWSNEQFF.

This clone was found many times. The sequenced fragment ends 3 residues before the CDR3 boundary, so the rest is inferred from the germline J gene. The J gene is TRBJ2-3, the V gene TRBV9; a weak D match, TRBD1 (6 bases). The germline CDR1 and CDR2 sequences are SGDLS and YYNGEE. V was clipped by 4 bases and J by 2 bases, with 14 bases between them. This CDR3 spans 15 amino acids. The CDR3 loop reads CASSYRDIDTDTQYF. Incomplete CDR3 DNA: TGTGCCAGCAGCTACCGGGACATTGACACAGATACG. The whole variable domain, filled in from reference TRBV9 and TRBJ2-3, reads DSGVTQTPKHLITATGQRVTLRCSPRSGDLSVYWYQQSLDQGLQFLIQYYNGEERAKGNILERFSAQQFPDLHSELNLSSLELGDSALYFCASSYRDIDTDTQYFGPGTRLTVL.

The sample holds many counts of this clone. The read ends 3 residues early relative to the CDR3; the germline J gene fills the gap. The rearrangement links TRBV9 to TRBJ1-2; TRBD1 matches at 8 bases. Germline CDR1 is SGDLS and CDR2 is YYNGEE. The CDR3 extends over 16 amino acids. The part of the CDR3 DNA that was read is TGTGCCAGCAGCCCCTGGGGTCAGGGGGCTCTTATGAGC. Residues: CASSPWGQGALMS. The CDR3 in its entirety is CASSPWGQGALMSYTF. The full variable domain, with the rest looked up from reference TRBV9 and TRBJ1-2, is DSGVTQTPKHLITATGQRVTLRCSPRSGDLSVYWYQQSLDQGLQFLIQYYNGEERAKGNILERFSAQQFPDLHSELNLSSLELGDSALYFCASSPWGQGALMSYTFGSGTRLTVV.

This clone was recorded many times. The read terminates 3 residues ahead of where the CDR3 ends, so the germline J gene completes it. The genes are TRBV10-3 and TRBJ1-1; possibly TRBD1 for D (5 bases). V lost 2 bases, J lost 4 bases, and 14 bases lay in between. Per the germline V gene, CDR1 is ENHRY and CDR2 is SYGVKD. This CDR3 has 15 amino acids. This CDR3 reads CAISEMGRGGTEAFF. The CDR3 DNA, read in part, is TGTGCCATCAGTGAGATGGGGCGGGGAGGCACTGAA.

This clone was found many times. The DNA ends 3 residues before the CDR3 does, and the rest of the CDR3 is filled in from the germline J gene. The chain is built from TRBV19 and TRBJ2-7, with no clear D. Trimming removed 3 bases from V and 0 bases from J, with 3 bases in between. CDR3 length: 12 residues. Germline CDR1 and CDR2: LNHDA and SQIVND (reference sequence). CDR3 DNA, as far as it was read: TGTGCCAGTAGTATTAGCTCCTACGAG. Amino acids: CASSISSYE. The whole CDR3 sequence is CASSISSYEQYF.

At least ten counts were recorded for this clone. The read ends 3 residues shy of where the CDR3 ends; the end is completed using the germline J gene. The rearrangement links TRBV7-9 to TRBJ2-1; tentative D call: TRBD2 (5 bases). The CDR3 has 15 residues. V was trimmed by 1 base and J by 9 bases, leaving 16 bases between them. Germline V CDR1 and CDR2: SEHNR, FQNEAQ (reference sequence). CDR3 residues: CASSLGVPVRGEQFF. CDR3 DNA, as far as it was read: TGTGCCAGCAGCTTAGGGGTGCCCGTACGGGGTGAG.

In its sample, this clone was seen many times. The CDR3 goes on 3 residues after the read ends, and that part is filled in from the germline J gene. V and J are TRBV6-4 and TRBJ2-3, with 10 nucleotides matching TRBD2. V lost 5 bases, J lost 2 bases, and 4 bases stayed unmatched. The CDR3 has 15 amino acids. Germline loops: CDR1 MRHNA, CDR2 SNTAGT. The CDR3: CASSPSGGATDTQYF. The CDR3 DNA, read in part, is TGTGCCAGCAGTCCGAGCGGGGGGGCCACAGATACG.

At least ten counts were recorded for this clone. The read terminates 3 residues before the CDR3 end, so the remaining end is supplied by the germline J gene. The rearrangement joins TRBV30 to TRBJ1-1; no reliable D call. CDR3 length: 13 amino acids. Germline assignment: CDR1 GTSNPN and CDR2 SVGIG (reference sequence). The germline V and J ends were trimmed by 3 bases and 3 bases, with 11 bases remaining between them. The CDR3 loop is CAWREIGYTEAFF. The covered CDR3 bases are TGTGCCTGGAGGGAGATAGGGTACACTGAA.

There are many counts of this clone. The read halts 3 residues ahead of the CDR3 end, with the missing end drawn from the germline J gene. The chain combines TRBV7-2 with TRBJ1-6, with D unclear. V gave up 5 bases and J gave up 10 bases, with 15 bases separating them. The CDR3 loop spans 14 amino acids. The germline V gene has CDR1 SGHTA and CDR2 FQGNSA. The CDR3 sequence: CASSRQPGQSPLHF. The part of the CDR3 DNA that was read is TGTGCCAGCAGCCGACAACCTGGGCAATCACCC.

This clone was seen repeatedly, ten times or more. The read finishes 3 residues shy of the CDR3 end, and the germline J gene is used to complete it. V gene TRBV4-1 combines with J gene TRBJ2-5, with 10 positions matching TRBD2. The CDR3 runs 17 residues. From germline, CDR1 is MGHRA and CDR2 YSYEKL. The J segment lost 4 bases and the V segment lost 1 base, leaving 9 bases of the junction unmatched. The part of the CDR3 DNA that was read is TGCGCCAGCAGCCAAGGGAGCGGGGGGGCCGTCGGAGAGACC. Translating gives CASSQGSGGAVGET. The complete CDR3 sequence is CASSQGSGGAVGETQYF.

This clone showed up many times. The read finishes 3 residues shy of the CDR3 end, and the germline J gene is used to complete it. This chain links TRBV29-1 with TRBJ2-5; perhaps TRBD1 as D (5 bases). Per the germline V gene, CDR1 is SQVTM and CDR2 is ANQGSEA. V gave up 5 bases and J gave up 5 bases, with 12 bases separating them. CDR3 length: 12 amino acids. The CDR3 spells CSVSRVGETQYF. The sequenced part of the CDR3 DNA is TGCAGCGTTTCCAGGGTAGGCGAGACC.

This clone was found many times. The CDR3 end falls 3 residues outside the read, so it is completed with the germline J gene. This sequence joins TRBV5-1 and TRBJ1-4; TRBD1 matches 9 bases. V was pared by 4 bases and J by 7 bases, with 8 bases of the junction left unmatched. The CDR3 is made up of 15 amino acids. CDR1 is SGHRS, CDR2 YFSETQ, per germline. The CDR3 sequence is CASSPSTGGIEKLFF. The DNA read from the CDR3 is TGCGCCAGCAGCCCATCGACAGGGGGTATTGAAAAA. The whole variable domain, remainder taken from reference TRBV5-1 and TRBJ1-4, is KAGVTQTPRYLIKTRGQQVTLSCSPISGHRSVSWYQQTPGQGLQFLFEYFSETQRNKGNFPGRFSGRQFSNSRSEMNVSTLELGDSALYLCASSPSTGGIEKLFFGSGTQLSVL.

This clone was detected many times. A read error may account for a junction end that differs from germline. The sequenced fragment ends 3 residues before the CDR3 boundary, so the rest is inferred from the germline J gene. The gene calls are TRBV30 and TRBJ2-6, with D tentatively TRBD1 (5 bases). CDR1 GTSNPN and CDR2 SVGIG come from the germline V gene (reference sequence). CDR3 length equals 15 residues. The CDR3 region is CAWSVGGSGASVLTF. CDR3 DNA (partial): TGTGCCTGGAGTGTAGGTGGTTCTGGGGCCAGCGTC.

This clone was counted between two and nine times. One end of the junction varies from germline; a read error may be responsible. The read gets to within 3 residues of the CDR3 end, and the germline J gene fills in the rest. This chain links TRBV18 with TRBJ1-4, with 7 bases that match TRBD1. This CDR3 is built from 13 residues. CDR1 is KGHSH and CDR2 is LQKENI in the germline V gene. The CDR3 sequence: CAGSVDRKEELFF. The CDR3 bases that were read are TGTGCCGGCTCGGTGGACAGGAAGGAAGAA.

Many counts were recorded for this clone. The CDR3 extends 3 residues past the end of the read, so its final part is completed from the germline J gene. The J gene is TRBJ2-1, the V gene TRBV9; TRBD1 matches 8 bases. The ends lost 3 bases at V and 0 bases at J; junction bases unmatched: 5. This CDR3 comprises 16 residues. The germline gives CDR1 SGDLS, CDR2 YYNGEE. The CDR3 loop is CASSAGDRNSYNEQFF. Incomplete CDR3 DNA: TGTGCCAGCAGCGCCGGGGACAGGAACTCCTACAATGAG.

This clone was seen ten or more times. The read is 3 residues too short to cover the CDR3 end, so that end is filled in from the germline J gene. The gene calls are TRBV6-9 and TRBJ2-1; 13 nucleotides match TRBD2. Per germline, CDR1 MNHGY and CDR2 SVAAGI. The CDR3 is made up of 22 amino acids. V lost 0 bases and J lost 4; bases outside the gene matches: 18. Incomplete CDR3 DNA: TGTGCCAGCAGTTATTCGGTAGGAGACATGAGACTAGCGGGGGGCAAGTACAATGAG. This sequence encodes CASSYSVGDMRLAGGKYNE. The entire CDR3 protein is CASSYSVGDMRLAGGKYNEQFF.

This clone has at least ten counts. The CDR3 end lies 3 residues beyond the end of the read and is filled in from the germline J gene. The chain has TRBV6-1 and TRBJ2-7; tentatively, D is TRBD1 (5 bases). Germline V CDR1 and CDR2: MNHNS, SASEGT. CDR3 length: 12 residues. The V end was cut by 4 bases, the J end by 6 bases, with 10 bases between. The covered CDR3 bases are TGTGCCAGCAGTGTGGACACCGCCGAG. Protein product: CASSVDTAE. The entire CDR3 reads CASSVDTAEQYF.

This clone was counted ten times or more. The read comes to an end 3 residues before the CDR3 does, leaving the germline J gene to fill in the end. The chain carries TRBV9 and TRBJ2-6; 9 bases are a match to TRBD1. This CDR3 comprises 15 residues. The germline V gene has CDR1 SGDLS and CDR2 YYNGEE. Losses at the gene ends were 3 bases for V and 2 bases for J; bases not matched to a gene: 0. CDR3 residues: CASSGQGAGANVLTF. Partial CDR3 DNA: TGTGCCAGCAGCGGACAGGGGGCTGGGGCCAACGTC.

This clone showed up many times. Coverage ceases 3 residues before the CDR3 finishes, and the germline J gene fills in the end. The chain uses TRBV19 and TRBJ2-1, with TRBD2 matching 8 bases. The CDR3 contains 17 residues. Germline trimming cut 2 bases from V and 7 bases from J; bases unmatched to any gene: 13. CDR1 and CDR2 from the germline V gene are LNHDA and SQIVND (reference sequence). The CDR3 reads CASSILPAGTSSNEQFF. The sequenced part of the CDR3 DNA is TGTGCCAGTAGTATACTCCCCGCCGGGACTAGTAGTAATGAG.

This clone was seen ten or more times. The read comes to an end 3 residues before the CDR3 does, leaving the germline J gene to fill in the end. V is TRBV19 and J is TRBJ1-5; TRBD1 agrees at 10 bases. CDR1 is LNHDA and CDR2 is SQIVND in the germline V gene (reference sequence). The J segment lost 4 bases and the V segment lost 2 bases, leaving 2 bases of the junction unmatched. The CDR3 sequence is 15 residues long. This chain's CDR3 is CASSIWDRGNQPQHF. The CDR3 bases that were read are TGTGCCAGTAGTATATGGGACAGGGGTAATCAGCCC. The full variable domain, its missing parts supplied by reference TRBV19 and TRBJ1-5, is DGGITQSPKYLFRKEGQNVTLSCEQNLNHDAMYWYRQDPGQGLRLIYYSQIVNDFQKGDIAEGYSVSREKKESFPLTVTSAQKNPTAFYLCASSIWDRGNQPQHFGDGTRLSIL.